Listed below are T cell receptor beta chains from one sample, sequenced in a study of response to subunit inactivated influenza vaccine. TCRdb reanalysed the RT-PCR reads using MiXCR and keeps one entry per CDR3 protein. The sample has roughly 620,000 distinct CDR3 sequences, around 11% seen once. The same sample was also used in a study of T cells expressing NK-cell markers.

Sample: PBMCs from blood, taken on the day of vaccination. The source is a man aged 50 to 59 who received an inactivated influenza vaccine. The CDR3 runs from the conserved cysteine through the conserved F or W. Fields, in order: V gene, D gene, J gene, CDR3 protein. A D gene is named only where the DNA matches it firmly.

V gene: TRBV7-2; D gene: TRBD2; J gene: TRBJ2-5; CDR3 protein: CASSAPLAGWETQYF
V gene: TRBV12-3/TRBV12-4; D gene: -; J gene: TRBJ1-6; CDR3 protein: CASSHGGDYNSPLHF
V gene: TRBV20-1; D gene: TRBD2; J gene: TRBJ2-3; CDR3 protein: CSATSGRATDTQYF
V gene: TRBV14; D gene: -; J gene: TRBJ2-3; CDR3 protein: CASSQDRAYSFTDTQYF
V gene: TRBV5-1; D gene: -; J gene: TRBJ2-3; CDR3 protein: CASSLDWTEPTDTQYF
V gene: TRBV5-1; D gene: -; J gene: TRBJ2-3; CDR3 protein: CASSLNGQRDTQYF
V gene: TRBV5-1; D gene: -; J gene: TRBJ2-2; CDR3 protein: CASSLNPTTGELFF
V gene: TRBV20-1; D gene: -; J gene: TRBJ2-3; CDR3 protein: CMASTDTQYF
V gene: TRBV12-3/TRBV12-4; D gene: -; J gene: TRBJ2-2; CDR3 protein: CASSPYSANTGELFF
V gene: TRBV7-2; D gene: -; J gene: TRBJ1-5; CDR3 protein: CASSLIRNQPQHF
V gene: TRBV2; D gene: -; J gene: TRBJ2-7; CDR3 protein: CASTPKGTESYEQYF
V gene: TRBV20-1; D gene: TRBD1; J gene: TRBJ1-1; CDR3 protein: CSARIATGATEAFF
V gene: TRBV3-1; D gene: TRBD2; J gene: TRBJ2-1; CDR3 protein: CASSTRLAGAGSSYNEQFF
V gene: TRBV7-8; D gene: TRBD2; J gene: TRBJ2-3; CDR3 protein: CASSYTSGKRDTQYF
V gene: TRBV28; D gene: -; J gene: TRBJ2-2; CDR3 protein: CASSTAKGAGELFF
V gene: TRBV4-2; D gene: -; J gene: TRBJ2-1; CDR3 protein: CASSQEQEAYYNEQFF
V gene: TRBV6-4; D gene: -; J gene: TRBJ2-2; CDR3 protein: CASRQAPNTGELFF
V gene: TRBV9; D gene: -; J gene: TRBJ1-1; CDR3 protein: CASSVVTEAFF
V gene: TRBV7-9; D gene: TRBD2; J gene: TRBJ2-3; CDR3 protein: CASSLQRDADTQYF
V gene: TRBV10-3; D gene: TRBD2; J gene: TRBJ2-7; CDR3 protein: CAISVLGTSGNEQYF
V gene: TRBV6-5; D gene: TRBD1; J gene: TRBJ1-4; CDR3 protein: CASSYRNRGYGDEKLFF
V gene: TRBV10-3; D gene: TRBD1; J gene: TRBJ2-3; CDR3 protein: CAIRGTGGGDTQYF
V gene: TRBV6-4; D gene: -; J gene: TRBJ2-1; CDR3 protein: CASSDSGRQNEQFF
V gene: TRBV20-1; D gene: -; J gene: TRBJ1-1; CDR3 protein: CSARSDSTSTEAFF
V gene: TRBV6-1; D gene: TRBD1; J gene: TRBJ2-7; CDR3 protein: CASRNRQGREQYF
V gene: TRBV2; D gene: -; J gene: TRBJ2-5; CDR3 protein: CASSEGLQETQYF